What follows is one T cell receptor beta chain and its context. The antigen it recognizes is unknown. No base quality values were provided; no much bigger clone lies one nucleotide off. The CDR3 holds 14 amino acids from the cysteine to the phenylalanine. Only the CDR3 part of the read is kept: 42 bases, read in frame from the first base. Taken from the germline V gene, the CDR1 and CDR2 loops are MDHEN and SYDVKM. At the junction V is shortened by 8 bases and J by 7 bases, with 18 bases in between. These data originate in a study of CD8+ T cells in alopecia areata (dated by TCRdb to the late 2010s). About the full investigation: The treated patients, all with moderate-to-severe alopecia areata, were enrolled in an open-label pilot trial of oral tofacitinib given at 5 to 10 mg twice daily. Tofacitinib was administered for 6 to 18 months, and 6 months of follow-up off drug were then conducted to assess delayed response and recurrence. In both human patients and the C3H/HeJ mouse model, the study applied high-throughput TCRbeta sequencing to look at T cell clonal expansion in alopecia areata. TCRbeta CDR3 regions were amplified by immunoSEQ multiplex PCR using 35 Vbeta forward and 13 Jbeta reverse primers. Patients on tofacitinib were biopsied at baseline and after 4 and 24 weeks of treatment, and several of the patients also had a later scalp biopsy. On the human side, TCRbeta sequencing was run on scalp tissue and on sorted CD4+ and CD8+ peripheral blood T cells from healthy controls and from alopecia areata patients with either patchy or totalis/universalis disease. Clonality in the scalp was compared among normal scalp (n=4), patchy alopecia areata scalp (n=8), and alopecia totalis/universalis scalp (n=8). RNA was extracted with the PAXgene miRNA kit for fixed scalp, the miRNeasy kit for PBMCs, and the RNeasy kit for mouse skin. In treated patients, disease severity was measured using the SALT score, which gives the percentage of scalp surface area affected.

The library relied on the immunoSEQ multiplex PCR assay. RNA was extracted from all samples and reverse transcribed into cDNA, which served as template for TCR sequencing. First-strand cDNA was synthesized using SuperScript III with a 2:1 mix of oligo-dT and random hexamers. Amplification bias was assessed with a synthetic immune receptor repertoire, and residual bias was removed computationally. The source study handled its data this way. Raw reads were preprocessed for error removal, and CDR3 was defined according to IMGT conventions as running from the conserved cysteine to phenylalanine. Clonality was calculated as 1 minus Shannon entropy normalized by log2 of the number of productive unique TCRs. Whether each scalp clone was CD4 or CD8 was inferred by checking scalp TCRbeta sequences against the CD4 and CD8 repertoires from sorted blood. In TCRdb, the immuneACCESS table is reduced to in-frame sequences with V and J assigned. These tables do not hold every clone; where another copy was compared, an unresolved V gene accounts for under half, and the others remain unexplained. That table supplies the V and J calls and clone size; D and trimming were determined from the DNA. Within this sample are approximately 280,000 clones, with more than 45% of them counted one time only. Jointly, the top ten make up over 1.5% of the sample.

The study at large found these results: Unlike mouse skin, where gammadelta T cells dominate, normal human skin contains resident alphabeta T cells that get sequenced too, which complicates analysis of the scalp TCR repertoire. Shared TCR sequences between patients were less evident than in mice, which may be partly attributable to HLA diversity in the patient population. Because the treated cohort was small and included a single nonresponder, larger studies are needed to assess links between baseline CD8+ expansion and response. Many expanded lesional clones were found to persist in scalp and blood during tofacitinib treatment, and relapse after treatment cessation may be partly explained by this persistence. Scalp clonality and the number of expanded CD8+ clones among the top 100 scalp clones were significantly decreased by tofacitinib. Higher clonality and more expanded CD8+ clones were observed in lesional scalp than in normal scalp, particularly in alopecia totalis/universalis, a finding suggestive of antigenic drive.

Explained via the paper, the time point label denotes: less than 25 weeks on oral tofacitinib. The sample's treatment or condition label, decoded: oral pan-JAK inhibitor, 5-10 mg twice daily. From alopecia areata patients, peripheral blood was collected along with lesional scalp punch biopsies. PBMCs were separated by density centrifugation and stained for CD3, CD4 and CD8, after which CD4+ and CD8+ T cells were sorted on a FACSAria. This TCR was recovered from a human donor with alopecia areata. The input for sequencing was CD4+ T cells sorted from blood, taken at week 24, from a patient treated with tofacitinib. This chain joins TRBV28 to TRBJ2-1; the D gene cannot be named for sure. The sequence in DNA is TGTGCCAGCTCCCGGGTCCAGGACCGTAATGAGCAGTTCTTC. Its protein is CASSRVQDRNEQFF.